The 2 T cell receptor beta chains in this list originate from one sample, sequenced in a study of shared clonotypes between healthy human individuals. Generated by immunoSEQ multiplex PCR, the TCRdb table keeps only in-frame clones and is missing some. Among over a million clones listed, about 76% were seen once. Sample: memory CD4+ T cells sorted from blood. Subset reported: CD45RA-negative fraction. These receptors all stem from a man aged 18 to 35 in good health.

The rearrangement links TRBV30 to TRBJ1-1, with 9 positions matching TRBD1. The length of the CDR3 is 14 residues. The germline gives CDR1 GTSNPN, CDR2 SVGIG (reference sequence). V was pared by 3 bases and J by 5 bases, with 7 bases of the junction left unmatched. CDR3 protein: CAWRLGQGSTEAFF. As DNA, the CDR3 is TGTGCCTGGAGGTTGGGACAGGGATCTACTGAAGCTTTCTTT.

About this clone: Different DNA sequences within this sample yield the same CDR3. The rearrangement uses TRBV5-4 and TRBJ2-3, with 11 bases aligning to TRBD2. This CDR3 has 16 amino acids. Germline V gene lookup returns CDR1 SGHNT and CDR2 YYREEE (reference sequence). Unmatched junction bases numbered 6, after V lost 4 bases and J lost 2 bases. In nucleotides, the CDR3 is TGTGCCAGCAGCCCTAAACTAGCGGGGGTCACAGATACGCAGTATTTT. Translation: CASSPKLAGVTDTQYF.